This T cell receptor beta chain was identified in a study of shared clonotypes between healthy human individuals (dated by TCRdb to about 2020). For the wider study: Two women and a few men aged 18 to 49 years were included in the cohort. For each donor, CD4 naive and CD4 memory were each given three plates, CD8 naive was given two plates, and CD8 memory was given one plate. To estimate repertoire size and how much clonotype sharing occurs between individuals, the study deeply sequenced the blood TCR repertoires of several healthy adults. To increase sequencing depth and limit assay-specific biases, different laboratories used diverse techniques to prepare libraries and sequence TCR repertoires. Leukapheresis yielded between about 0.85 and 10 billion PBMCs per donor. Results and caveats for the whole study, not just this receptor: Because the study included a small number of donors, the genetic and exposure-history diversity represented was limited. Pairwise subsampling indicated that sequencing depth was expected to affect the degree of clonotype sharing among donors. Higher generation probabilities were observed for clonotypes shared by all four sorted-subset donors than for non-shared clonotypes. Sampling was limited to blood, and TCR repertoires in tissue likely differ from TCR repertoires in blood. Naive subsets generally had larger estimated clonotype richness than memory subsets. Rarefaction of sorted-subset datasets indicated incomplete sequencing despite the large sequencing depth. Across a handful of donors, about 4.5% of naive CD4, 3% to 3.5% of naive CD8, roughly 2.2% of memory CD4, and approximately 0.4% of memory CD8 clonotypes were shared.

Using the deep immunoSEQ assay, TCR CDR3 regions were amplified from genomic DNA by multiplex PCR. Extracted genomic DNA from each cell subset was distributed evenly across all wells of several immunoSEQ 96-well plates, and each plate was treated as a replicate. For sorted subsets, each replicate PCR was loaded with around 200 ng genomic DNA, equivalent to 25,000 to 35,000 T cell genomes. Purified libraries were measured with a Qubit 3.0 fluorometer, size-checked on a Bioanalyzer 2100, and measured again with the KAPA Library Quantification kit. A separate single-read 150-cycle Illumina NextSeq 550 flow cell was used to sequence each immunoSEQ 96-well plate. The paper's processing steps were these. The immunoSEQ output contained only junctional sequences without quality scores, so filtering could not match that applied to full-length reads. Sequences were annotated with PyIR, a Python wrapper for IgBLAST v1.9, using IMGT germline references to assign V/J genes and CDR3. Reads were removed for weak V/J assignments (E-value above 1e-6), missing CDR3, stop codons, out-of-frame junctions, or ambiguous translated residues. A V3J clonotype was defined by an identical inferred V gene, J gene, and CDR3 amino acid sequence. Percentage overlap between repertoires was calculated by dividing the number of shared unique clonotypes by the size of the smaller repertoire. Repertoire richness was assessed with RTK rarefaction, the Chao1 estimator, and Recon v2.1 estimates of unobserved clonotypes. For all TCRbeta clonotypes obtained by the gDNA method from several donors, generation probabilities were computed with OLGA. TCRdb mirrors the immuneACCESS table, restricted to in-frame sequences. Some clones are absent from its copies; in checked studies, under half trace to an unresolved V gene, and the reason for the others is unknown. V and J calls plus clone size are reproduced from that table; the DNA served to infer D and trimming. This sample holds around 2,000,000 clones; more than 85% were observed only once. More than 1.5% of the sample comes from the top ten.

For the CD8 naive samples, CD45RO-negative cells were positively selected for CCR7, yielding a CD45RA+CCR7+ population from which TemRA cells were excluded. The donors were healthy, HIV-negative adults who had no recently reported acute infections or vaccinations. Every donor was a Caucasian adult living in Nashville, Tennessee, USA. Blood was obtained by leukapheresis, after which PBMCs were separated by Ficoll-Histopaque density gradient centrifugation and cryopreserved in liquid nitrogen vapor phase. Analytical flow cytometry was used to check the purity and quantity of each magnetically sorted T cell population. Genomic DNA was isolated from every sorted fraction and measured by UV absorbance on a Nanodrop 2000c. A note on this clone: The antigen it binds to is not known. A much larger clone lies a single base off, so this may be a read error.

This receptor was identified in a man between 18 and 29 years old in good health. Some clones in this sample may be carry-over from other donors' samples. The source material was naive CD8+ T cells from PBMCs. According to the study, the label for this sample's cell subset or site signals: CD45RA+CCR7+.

The DNA reads TGTGCCAGCAGGTTGGGGGACACTGAAGCTTTCTTT. It translates as CASRLGDTEAFF. Rearrangement joined TRBV28 to TRBJ1-1; TRBD1 is possibly the D segment (5 matching bases). CDR1 and CDR2 were assigned from the germline V gene as MDHEN and SYDVKM. The germline ends are 8 bases apart after V is trimmed by 6 bases and J by 3 bases. There are 12 amino acids in the CDR3, from cysteine to phenylalanine inclusive. Solely the CDR3 DNA is kept, with 36 bases framed from the first base.